The 13 T cell receptor beta chains listed next were all sequenced from one sample in a study of control samples from healthy donors and cancer patients. Method: immunoSEQ multiplex PCR; TCRdb's copy keeps in-frame clones and lacks some. The sample lists 60,000 to 80,000 clones, roughly 87% occurring once. The source material was blood. Receptor source: a woman between 50 and 59 years old in good health.

This clone was counted only a few times. V and J are TRBV24-1 and TRBJ2-5; maybe TRBD2 (7 bases). The V and J ends lost 4 bases and 5 bases respectively, with 13 bases between them. Germline assignment: CDR1 KGHDR and CDR2 SFDVKD. The CDR3 spans 14 residues. CDR3 protein: CATSEGRGLETQYF. The CDR3 nucleotides are TGTGCCACCAGTGAGGGGCGGGGGCTTGAGACCCAGTACTTC.

The chain recombines TRBV11-2 with TRBJ2-1; D may be TRBD2 (6 bases). Trimming removed 1 base from V and 3 bases from J, with 10 bases in between. The CDR3 runs 15 residues. The germline CDR1 and CDR2 sequences are SGHAT and FQNNGV. CDR3 sequence: CASSLVGGDYNEQFF. In DNA, the CDR3 is TGTGCCAGCAGCTTAGTCGGCGGGGACTACAATGAGCAGTTCTTC.

The CDR3 DNA sequence: TGTGCCAGCAGTTATTGGGTAGCGGAGAACTACGAGCAGTACTTC. Residues: CASSYWVAENYEQYF. The V gene is TRBV6-2 or TRBV6-3, the J gene TRBJ2-7, with D maybe TRBD2 (6 bases). The germline V gene encodes CDR1 MNHEY and CDR2 SVGEGT. V was trimmed by 3 bases and J by 3 bases, leaving 15 bases between them. There are 15 residues in the CDR3.

The genes are TRBV5-1 and TRBJ1-5, with 9 bases lining up with TRBD1. Trimming cost V 0 bases and J 8 bases; bases outside gene matches: 3. CDR3 length: 14 residues. Germline CDR1 and CDR2: SGHRS and YFSETQ. This chain's CDR3 is CASSLGTGAEPQHF. The CDR3 region has the DNA TGCGCCAGCAGCTTGGGGACAGGGGCTGAGCCCCAGCATTTT.

J is TRBJ1-1 and V is TRBV15; D is uncertain. Germline assignment: CDR1 LNHNV and CDR2 YYDKDF (reference sequence). V was pared by 0 bases and J by 9 bases, with 14 bases between. The CDR3 spans 14 residues. The CDR3 DNA is TGTGCCACCAGCAGAGATTTAAATGACCCCAAAGCTTTCTTT. Translated, it gives CATSRDLNDPKAFF.

The genes are TRBV11-3 and TRBJ2-7, with 12 nucleotides matching TRBD1. CDR3 length: 15 amino acids. Germline trimming cut 1 base from V and 5 bases from J; bases unmatched to any gene: 3. The germline CDR1 and CDR2 sequences are SGHNT and YENEEA. The CDR3 loop reads CASSLGGTGGHEQYF. The CDR3 nucleotides are TGTGCCAGCAGCTTAGGTGGGACAGGGGGCCACGAGCAGTACTTC.

In its sample, this clone was seen a few times. The chain uses TRBV29-1 and TRBJ2-7; D gene unclear. Looked up from germline, CDR1 is SQVTM and CDR2 is ANQGSEA. The CDR3 is 11 residues long. Trimming took off 5 bases at V and 6 bases at J, with 11 bases between the two ends. CDR3 protein: CSVSRSGEQYF. The DNA for the CDR3 is TGCAGCGTTTCGCGGTCGGGCGAGCAGTACTTC.

V and J are TRBV25-1 and TRBJ1-5, with unresolved D. The V end lost 1 base, the J end lost 4 bases, and 5 bases lay between the germline ends. The CDR3 runs 13 residues. CDR1 and CDR2 (germline): MGHDK, SYGVNS. The CDR3 is CASSELGNQPQHF. The DNA for the CDR3 is TGTGCCAGCAGTGAATTAGGGAATCAGCCCCAGCATTTT.

This clone was seen a single time. DNA of the CDR3: TGCGCCAGCAGCCCTCCTGGGACAGGTGAAGCTTTCTTT. Translated: CASSPPGTGEAFF. The genes are TRBV5-1 and TRBJ1-1; 8 positions agree with TRBD1. J lost 7 bases, V lost 4 bases, and 6 bases had no gene match. CDR3 size: 13 residues. Germline V gene sequence: CDR1 SGHRS, CDR2 YFSETQ.

This clone has only one observation. V is TRBV10-2 and J is TRBJ1-6, with D hard to call. Trimming took off 5 bases at V and 7 bases at J, with 24 bases between the two ends. Germline loops: CDR1 WSHSY, CDR2 SAAADI. There are 18 residues in the CDR3. CDR3 DNA: TGCGCCAGCAGTCAAAGGGCGAGTCGACTGAACCTGAATTCACCCCTCCACTTT. This gives the protein CASSQRASRLNLNSPLHF.

V and J are TRBV27 and TRBJ2-7; 10 bases fit TRBD1. This CDR3 spans 16 amino acids. CDR1 is MNHEY, CDR2 SMNVEV, per germline (reference sequence). V shed 5 bases, J shed 3 bases, and the junction held 10 bases outside the gene matches. CDR3 in amino acids: CASSAIDRGPDYEQYF. As DNA, the CDR3 is TGTGCCAGCAGTGCAATTGACAGGGGGCCCGACTACGAGCAGTACTTC.

The V and J genes are TRBV3-1 (or the pseudogene TRBV3-2) and TRBJ2-2; D uncertain. The CDR3 covers 12 residues. The germline CDR1 and CDR2 sequences are LGHDT and YNNKEL (reference sequence). The germline V and J ends were trimmed by 4 bases and 5 bases, with 5 bases remaining between them. The chain's CDR3 is CASSPGTGELFF. CDR3 sequence (DNA): TGTGCCAGCAGCCCAGGAACCGGGGAGCTGTTTTTT.

CDR3 bases: TGTGCCAGCAGCCAAGCCGACCCGAAAAGCTCCTATAATTCACCCCTCCACTTT. It yields the protein CASSQADPKSSYNSPLHF. V gene TRBV4-2 combines with J gene TRBJ1-6; D uncertain. V was pared by 1 base and J by 0 bases, with 13 bases between. CDR3 size: 18 residues. The germline V gene has CDR1 LGHNA and CDR2 YNFKEQ.